This TCR beta chain is drawn from a study of cytomegalovirus exposure and HLA in healthy donors. About the research overall: The approximately 120 validation repertoires and the roughly 670 first-cohort repertoires shared a platform, a later analysis reported. The study, taken as a whole, reports: Rare TCR sequences dominated, though some public TCRs recurred in many donors. The tendency of first-cohort TCR clusters to co-occur in the 120 or so validation repertoires emerged from a later analysis.

TCRdb keeps only in-frame clones here, not all; method: immunoSEQ multiplex PCR. Of hundreds of thousands of clones listed, roughly 88% are singletons. To note about this clone: What it binds is not known.

V was pared by 4 bases and J by 2 bases, with 18 bases between. Per germline, CDR1 SGDLS and CDR2 YYNGEE. The CDR3 contains 17 residues. This receptor was obtained from a woman between 25 and 40 years old in good health and CMV-seronegative. This rearrangement joins TRBV9 to TRBJ2-2; a weak D match, TRBD2 (6 bases). Sequenced material: PBMCs. CDR3 loop: CASSIPRGRDNTGELFF. CDR3 DNA: TGTGCCAGCAGCATCCCCCGTGGGCGGGATAACACCGGGGAGCTGTTTTTT.